One TCR beta chain is described in this entry. TCRdb re-called the RT-PCR reads through MiXCR, storing one row per CDR3 protein. The sample holds about 110,000 distinct CDR3 sequences, approximately 35% seen once. This sample is drawn from a study of patients and donors after allogeneic stem cell transplantation. CDR3 length: 15 residues. Per the germline V gene, CDR1 is MDHEN and CDR2 is SYDVKM. The J segment lost 2 bases and the V segment lost 7 bases, leaving 10 bases of the junction unmatched. The chain couples TRBV28 to TRBJ2-7; 8 nucleotides match TRBD2. The sequencing input was blood, either unsorted or a sorted T cell fraction (not recorded which). This TCR was recovered from a human donor who was either an allogeneic HSCT recipient or a stem cell or donor lymphocyte infusion donor (not recorded which). It is not recorded whose cells these are; they may come from a transplant donor. CDR3 residues: CASTSPGGRAYEQYF. The CDR3 bases are TGTGCCAGCACCTCTCCGGGGGGGAGGGCCTACGAGCAGTACTTC.